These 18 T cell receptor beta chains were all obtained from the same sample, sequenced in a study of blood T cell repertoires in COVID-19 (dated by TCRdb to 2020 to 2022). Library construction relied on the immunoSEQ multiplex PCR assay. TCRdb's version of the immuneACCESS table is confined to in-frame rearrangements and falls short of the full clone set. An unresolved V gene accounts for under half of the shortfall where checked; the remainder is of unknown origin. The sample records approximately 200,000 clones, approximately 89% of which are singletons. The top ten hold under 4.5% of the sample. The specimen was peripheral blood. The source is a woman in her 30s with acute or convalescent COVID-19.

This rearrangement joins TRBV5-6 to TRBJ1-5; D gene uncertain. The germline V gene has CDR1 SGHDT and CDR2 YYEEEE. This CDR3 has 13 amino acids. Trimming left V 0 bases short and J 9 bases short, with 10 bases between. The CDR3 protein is CASSLDVRGPQHF. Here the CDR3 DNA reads TGTGCCAGCAGCTTGGATGTCCGGGGGCCCCAGCATTTT. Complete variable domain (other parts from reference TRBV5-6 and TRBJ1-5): DAGVTQSPTHLIKTRGQQVTLRCSPKSGHDTVSWYQQALGQGPQFIFQYYEEEERQRGNFPDRFSGHQFPNYSSELNVNALLLGDSALYLCASSLDVRGPQHFGDGTRLSIL.

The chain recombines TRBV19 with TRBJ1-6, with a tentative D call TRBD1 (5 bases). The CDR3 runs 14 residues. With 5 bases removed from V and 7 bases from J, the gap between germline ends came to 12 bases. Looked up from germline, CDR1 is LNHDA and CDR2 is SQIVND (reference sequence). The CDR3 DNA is TGTGCCAGTAGTTCCGACAGACTCAATTCACCCCTCCACTTT. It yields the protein CASSSDRLNSPLHF.

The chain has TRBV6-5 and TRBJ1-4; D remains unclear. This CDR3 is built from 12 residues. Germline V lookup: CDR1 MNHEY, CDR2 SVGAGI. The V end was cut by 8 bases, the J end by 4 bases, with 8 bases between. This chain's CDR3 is CASRDLNEKLFF. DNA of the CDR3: TGTGCCAGCCGGGATCTTAATGAAAAACTGTTTTTT.

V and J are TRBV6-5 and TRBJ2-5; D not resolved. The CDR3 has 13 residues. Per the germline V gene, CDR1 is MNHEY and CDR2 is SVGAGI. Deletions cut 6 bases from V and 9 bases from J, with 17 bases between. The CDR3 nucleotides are TGTGCCAGCAGAGGCCCCATGCGTCGGGCCCAGTACTTC. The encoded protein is CASRGPMRRAQYF.

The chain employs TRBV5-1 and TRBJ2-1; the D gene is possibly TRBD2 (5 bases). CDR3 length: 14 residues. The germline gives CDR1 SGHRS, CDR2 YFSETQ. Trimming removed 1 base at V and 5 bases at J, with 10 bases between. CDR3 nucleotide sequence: TGCGCCAGCAGCTTGTATAGCGCCCACAATGAGCAGTTCTTC. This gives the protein CASSLYSAHNEQFF.

Written as DNA, the CDR3 is TGCGCCAGCAGTCAATCGGGCAGGTTCTGTGGCTACACCTTC. Translated, it gives CASSQSGRFCGYTF. The chain uses TRBV23-1 and TRBJ1-2; D gene ambiguous. TRBV23-1 is classed as an ORF, of uncertain function. The V end was cut by 0 bases, the J end by 7 bases, with 12 bases between. The CDR3 spans 14 residues.

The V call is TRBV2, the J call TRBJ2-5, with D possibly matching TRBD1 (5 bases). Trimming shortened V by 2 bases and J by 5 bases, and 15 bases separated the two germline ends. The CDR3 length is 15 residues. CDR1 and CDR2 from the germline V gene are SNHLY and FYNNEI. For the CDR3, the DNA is TGTGCCAGCAGTGAAAATCCTGGTCAGGGTGAGACCCAGTACTTC. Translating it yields CASSENPGQGETQYF.

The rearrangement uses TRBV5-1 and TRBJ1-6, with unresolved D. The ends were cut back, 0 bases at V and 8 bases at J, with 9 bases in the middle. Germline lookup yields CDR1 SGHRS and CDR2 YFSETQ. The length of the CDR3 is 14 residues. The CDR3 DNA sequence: TGCGCCAGCAGCTTGGGCTCAGTGGATTCACCCCTCCACTTT. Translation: CASSLGSVDSPLHF.

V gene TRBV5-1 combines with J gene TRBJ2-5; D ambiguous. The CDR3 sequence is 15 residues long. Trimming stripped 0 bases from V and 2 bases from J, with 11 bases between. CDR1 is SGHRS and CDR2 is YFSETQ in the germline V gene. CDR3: CASSLVGAPQETQYF. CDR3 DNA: TGCGCCAGCAGCTTGGTTGGTGCGCCACAAGAGACCCAGTACTTC.

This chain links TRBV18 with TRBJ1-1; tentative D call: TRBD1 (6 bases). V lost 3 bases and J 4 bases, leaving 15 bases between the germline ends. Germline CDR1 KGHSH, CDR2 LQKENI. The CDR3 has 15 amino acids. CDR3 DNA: TGTGCCAGCTCACCGAACAGGGTACGCGGCACTGAAGCTTTCTTT. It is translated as CASSPNRVRGTEAFF.

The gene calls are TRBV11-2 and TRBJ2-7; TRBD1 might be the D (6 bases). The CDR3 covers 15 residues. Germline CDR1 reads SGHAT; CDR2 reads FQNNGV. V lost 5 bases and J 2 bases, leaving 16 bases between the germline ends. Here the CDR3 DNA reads TGTGCCAGCAGCCAGGGGCCAGCCACCGCCTACGAGCAGTACTTC. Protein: CASSQGPATAYEQYF.

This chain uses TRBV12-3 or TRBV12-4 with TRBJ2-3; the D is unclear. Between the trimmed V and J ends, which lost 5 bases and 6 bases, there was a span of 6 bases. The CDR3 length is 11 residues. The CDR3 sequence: CASSPLDTQYF. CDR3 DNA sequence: TGTGCCAGCAGTCCTCTGGATACGCAGTATTTT.

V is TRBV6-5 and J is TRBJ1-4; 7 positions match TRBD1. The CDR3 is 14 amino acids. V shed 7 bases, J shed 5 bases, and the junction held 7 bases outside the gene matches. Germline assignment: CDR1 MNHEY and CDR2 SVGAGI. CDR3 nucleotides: TGTGCCAGCAAATTCGGACAGGCGAATGAAAAACTGTTTTTT. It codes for CASKFGQANEKLFF.

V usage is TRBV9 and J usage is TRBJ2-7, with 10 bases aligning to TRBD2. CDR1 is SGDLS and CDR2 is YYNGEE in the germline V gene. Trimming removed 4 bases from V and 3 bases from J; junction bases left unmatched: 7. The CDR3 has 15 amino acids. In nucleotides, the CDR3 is TGTGCCAGCAGCCCAGGCCGGACTAGCGGCTACGAGCAGTACTTC. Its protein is CASSPGRTSGYEQYF.

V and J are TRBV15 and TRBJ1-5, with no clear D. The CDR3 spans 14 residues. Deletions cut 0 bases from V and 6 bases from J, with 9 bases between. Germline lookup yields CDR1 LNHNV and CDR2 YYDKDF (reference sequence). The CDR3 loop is CATSRDRGLQPQHF. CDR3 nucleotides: TGTGCCACCAGCAGAGATCGCGGTCTTCAGCCCCAGCATTTT.

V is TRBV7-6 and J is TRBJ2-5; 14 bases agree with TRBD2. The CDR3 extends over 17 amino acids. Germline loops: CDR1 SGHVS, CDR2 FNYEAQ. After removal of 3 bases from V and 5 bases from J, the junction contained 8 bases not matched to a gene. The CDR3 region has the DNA TGTGCCAGCAGCTTGGGGGGACTAGCGGGAGTTCGGGAGACCCAGTACTTC. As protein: CASSLGGLAGVRETQYF.

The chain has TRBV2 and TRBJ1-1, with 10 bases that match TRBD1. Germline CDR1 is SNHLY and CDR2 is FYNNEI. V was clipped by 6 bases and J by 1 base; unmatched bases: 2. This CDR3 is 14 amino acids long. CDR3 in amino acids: CASRWTGGNTEAFF. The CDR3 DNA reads TGTGCCAGCAGATGGACAGGGGGGAACACTGAAGCTTTCTTT.

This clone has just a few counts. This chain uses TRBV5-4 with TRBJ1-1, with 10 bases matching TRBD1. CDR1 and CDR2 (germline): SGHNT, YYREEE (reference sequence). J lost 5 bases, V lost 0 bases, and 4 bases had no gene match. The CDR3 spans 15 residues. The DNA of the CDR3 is TGTGCCAGCAGCTTGGCCGGGACAGGGGCTACTGAAGCTTTCTTT. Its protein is CASSLAGTGATEAFF.